This passage covers 26 T cell receptor beta chains from one sample sequenced in a study of beta chain features in type 1 diabetes. The study reverse transcribed the entire isolated RNA, so it sequenced expressed TCRB transcripts. Assay: immunoSEQ multiplex PCR; the TCRdb copy retains only in-frame clones and omits some. The table shows 500,000 to 700,000 clones, with about a sixth occurring only once. The sequencing sample was made of naive CD4+ T cells from blood. Receptors originate from a man aged 18 to 29 in good health.

This clone turned up a few times. This chain joins TRBV9 and TRBJ2-3; tentative D call: TRBD1 (6 bases). Germline CDR1 and CDR2: SGDLS and YYNGEE. The V gene lost 6 bases and the J gene lost 6 bases, with 20 bases spanning the gap. The CDR3 loop spans 15 amino acids. Here the CDR3 DNA reads TGTGCCAGCACCCCCGCACCCCGACAGGCGGATACGCAGTATTTT. Amino acid sequence: CASTPAPRQADTQYF.

This clone was detected a few times. The V gene is TRBV25-1, the J gene TRBJ2-6; maybe TRBD2 (6 bases). The V gene lost 5 bases and the J gene lost 2 bases, with 13 bases spanning the gap. The CDR3 sequence is 16 residues long. Germline V lookup: CDR1 MGHDK, CDR2 SYGVNS. In DNA, the CDR3 is TGTGCCAGCAGTCTTTGGGAGGCAGCTGGGGCCAACGTCCTGACTTTC. It codes for CASSLWEAAGANVLTF.

This clone has more than one count but fewer than ten. The chain has TRBV7-2 and TRBJ2-7; D is perhaps TRBD1 or TRBD2 (5 bases each). This CDR3 spans 14 amino acids. Per the germline V gene, CDR1 is SGHTA and CDR2 is FQGNSA. Trimming removed 5 bases at V and 2 bases at J, with 13 bases between. The CDR3 protein is CASSDRDGTYEQYF. DNA for the CDR3: TGTGCCAGCAGCGACCGGGACGGCACCTACGAGCAGTACTTC.

V usage is TRBV11-1 and J usage is TRBJ1-5; D remains ambiguous. Per the germline V gene, CDR1 is SGHAT and CDR2 is FQDESV (reference sequence). V was shortened by 3 bases and J by 2 bases, with 8 bases between the two germline ends. There are 14 residues in the CDR3. The CDR3, as DNA: TGTGCCAGCAGCTTGGTAAGCGGCAATCAGCCCCAGCATTTT. The encoded protein is CASSLVSGNQPQHF.

The gene calls are TRBV19 and TRBJ2-5; D unclear. The CDR3 length is 16 residues. Germline CDR1 is LNHDA and CDR2 is SQIVND (reference sequence). The V end lost 6 bases, the J end lost 0 bases, and 17 bases lay between the germline ends. In DNA, the CDR3 is TGTGCCAGTAGCGAATTTGACCGGGTAAACCAAGAGACCCAGTACTTC. It specifies CASSEFDRVNQETQYF.

The rearrangement uses TRBV18 and TRBJ1-1; D call uncertain. The ends were cut back, 3 bases at V and 7 bases at J, with 15 bases in the middle. Germline V lookup: CDR1 KGHSH, CDR2 LQKENI. The CDR3 runs to 14 residues. The CDR3 sequence is CASSPLIDQFEAFF. The DNA of the CDR3 is TGTGCCAGCTCACCTCTAATCGACCAGTTTGAAGCTTTCTTT.

The genes are TRBV4-2 and TRBJ1-5; D remains unclear. This CDR3 region has 17 residues. The germline V gene encodes CDR1 LGHNA and CDR2 YNFKEQ. Trimming took off 0 bases at V and 3 bases at J, with 15 bases between the two ends. The CDR3 protein is CASSQEPLGRINQPQHF. The CDR3 coding sequence is TGTGCCAGCAGCCAAGAGCCCTTGGGCAGAATCAATCAGCCCCAGCATTTT.

This rearrangement joins TRBV7-2 to TRBJ2-3; TRBD1 or TRBD2 may be the D gene (5 bases each). Germline V gene sequence: CDR1 SGHTA, CDR2 FQGNSA. V was cut by 3 bases and J by 5 bases, with 9 bases left in between. This CDR3 is built from 13 residues. The CDR3 coding sequence is TGTGCCAGCAGCTTCCGAGGGGAAGATACGCAGTATTTT. This codes for CASSFRGEDTQYF.

The chain combines TRBV28 with TRBJ1-2; 8 bases line up with TRBD1. This CDR3 spans 13 amino acids. In germline, CDR1 is MDHEN, CDR2 SYDVKM. J lost 5 bases, V lost 6 bases, and 5 bases had no gene match. Written as DNA, the CDR3 is TGTGCCAGCAGAGCAGGGGGCGCATATGGCTACACCTTC. This codes for CASRAGGAYGYTF.

The chain links TRBV6-4 to TRBJ2-2; the D is unclear. In germline, CDR1 is MRHNA, CDR2 SNTAGT. Trimming removed 3 bases at V and 4 bases at J, with 6 bases between. The CDR3 length is 13 residues. In DNA form, the CDR3 reads TGTGCCAGCAGTGAGCTCGGCACCGGGGAGCTGTTTTTT. Translated, it gives CASSELGTGELFF.

This rearrangement joins TRBV25-1 to TRBJ2-2; perhaps TRBD1 as D (5 bases). The CDR3 has 15 amino acids. Germline CDR1 reads MGHDK; CDR2 reads SYGVNS. V was clipped by 6 bases and J by 4 bases, with 15 bases between them. The CDR3 region is CASSNPREVTGELFF. The DNA of the CDR3 is TGTGCCAGCAGCAATCCCAGGGAAGTCACCGGGGAGCTGTTTTTT.

This chain links TRBV6-5 with TRBJ2-3, with 8 bases aligning to TRBD2. The CDR3 runs 13 residues. CDR1 is MNHEY, CDR2 SVGAGI, per germline. V was pared by 6 bases and J by 1 base, with 0 bases of the junction left unmatched. In nucleotides, the CDR3 is TGTGCCAGCAGGACTAGCGGCACAGATACGCAGTATTTT. Translated: CASRTSGTDTQYF.

About this clone: Other nucleotide sequences from this sample produce the same CDR3. The chain combines TRBV5-4 with TRBJ2-7; D may match TRBD1 or TRBD2 (5 bases each). This CDR3 region has 16 residues. Deletions cut 0 bases from V and 0 bases from J, with 13 bases between. CDR1 is SGHNT, CDR2 YYREEE, per germline (reference sequence). CDR3 DNA sequence: TGTGCCAGCAGCTTGGGAAGCACGGGGCTCTCCTACGAGCAGTACTTC. Its translation is CASSLGSTGLSYEQYF. The whole variable domain, filled in from reference TRBV5-4 and TRBJ2-7, reads ETGVTQSPTHLIKTRGQQVTLRCSSQSGHNTVSWYQQALGQGPQFIFQYYREEENGRGNFPPRFSGLQFPNYSSELNVNALELDDSALYLCASSLGSTGLSYEQYFGPGTRLTVT.

This clone was counted between two and nine times. The CDR3, as DNA: TGTGCCAGCAACCCGGCCTCCACTAGCGGGGGGGCATTTGAGCAGTACTTC. Protein product: CASNPASTSGGAFEQYF. This chain joins TRBV28 and TRBJ2-7, with 13 nucleotides matching TRBD2. This CDR3 contains 17 residues. V lost 7 bases, J lost 7 bases, and 16 bases stayed unmatched. The V gene's germline CDR1 is MDHEN and CDR2 SYDVKM.

The chain uses TRBV7-2 and TRBJ2-7; D is possibly TRBD1 (5 bases). Germline V lookup: CDR1 SGHTA, CDR2 FQGNSA. This CDR3 contains 12 residues. Trimming left V 5 bases short and J 3 bases short, with 8 bases between. As DNA, the CDR3 is TGTGCCAGCAGCCCAAGGGGCTACGAGCAGTACTTC. Residues: CASSPRGYEQYF.

This clone was counted between two and nine times. The CDR3 region is CASSQVEAGLSSYNEQFF. The CDR3 DNA sequence: TGCGCCAGCAGCCAAGTGGAGGCGGGGTTGTCCTCCTACAATGAGCAGTTCTTC. The chain uses TRBV4-1 and TRBJ2-1; D may be TRBD2 (6 bases). CDR1 and CDR2 (germline): MGHRA, YSYEKL. The CDR3 runs 18 residues. V lost 1 base, J lost 0 bases, and 16 bases lay in between.

This clone was detected only a few times. The rearrangement uses TRBV10-3 and TRBJ2-5, with D possibly being TRBD1 (6 bases). The J call may be incorrect, as the DNA end agrees better with TRBJ2-7. Germline V gives CDR1 ENHRY, CDR2 SYGVKD. The CDR3 sequence is 15 residues long. The CDR3 here is CAISPSQGLAYEQYF. Written as DNA, the CDR3 is TGTGCCATCAGCCCCTCCCAGGGGTTAGCCTACGAGCAGTACTTC.

The chain links TRBV7-2 to TRBJ2-7, with TRBD1 matching 12 bases. The germline gives CDR1 SGHTA, CDR2 FQGNSA. This CDR3 contains 18 residues. V shed 8 bases, J shed 3 bases, and the junction held 17 bases outside the gene matches. CDR3 loop: CASSLEGQGAGPIYEQYF. The CDR3 nucleotides read TGTGCCAGCTCCCTCGAGGGACAGGGGGCAGGGCCCATCTACGAGCAGTACTTC.

This clone has only a few counts. The rearrangement uses TRBV11-3 and TRBJ1-1; 7 bases agree with TRBD1. The length of the CDR3 is 12 residues. CDR1 and CDR2 (germline): SGHNT, YENEEA. Trimming took 4 bases from V and 5 from J; bases not matched to a gene: 1. CDR3: CASSSGGTEAFF. CDR3 in DNA: TGTGCCAGCAGCTCAGGGGGGACTGAAGCTTTCTTT. The full variable domain, its missing parts supplied by reference TRBV11-3 and TRBJ1-1, is EAGVVQSPRYKIIEKKQPVAFWCNPISGHNTLYWYLQNLGQGPELLIRYENEEAVDDSQLPKDRFSAERLKGVDSTLKIQPAELGDSAVYLCASSSGGTEAFFGQGTRLTVV.

This chain connects TRBV4-1 to TRBJ2-1, with 10 bases identical to TRBD1. This CDR3 region has 16 residues. The V gene end was trimmed by 4 bases and the J gene end by 3 bases; junction bases not matched to a gene: 6. Per germline, CDR1 MGHRA and CDR2 YSYEKL. In DNA, the CDR3 is TGCGCCAGCAGCCGGGGCCGGGACAGGGGCTACAATGAGCAGTTCTTC. Its protein is CASSRGRDRGYNEQFF.

Points on this clone: Germline and junction disagree at one end, which may indicate a read error. The chain combines TRBV10-3 with TRBJ2-7; unclear D gene. Germline V gene data show CDR1 as ENHRY and CDR2 as SYGVKD. The CDR3 contains 11 residues. CDR3 region: CAISEKGRWDF. The CDR3 DNA is TGTGCCATCAGTGAGAAGGGTCGGTGGGACTTC.

This clone was observed a handful of times. This chain uses TRBV7-6 with TRBJ2-1; 7 bases are a match to TRBD2. The length of the CDR3 is 16 residues. Germline V CDR1 and CDR2: SGHVS, FNYEAQ. The V gene end was trimmed by 1 base and the J gene end by 3 bases; junction bases not matched to a gene: 6. The CDR3 nucleotides read TGTGCCAGCAGCTTAGACTGGCTAGCGGACTACAATGAGCAGTTCTTC. Its translation is CASSLDWLADYNEQFF.

For the CDR3, the DNA is TGTGCCAGCAATTCTAGGCCTAATGAAAAACTGTTTTTT. Translated, it gives CASNSRPNEKLFF. This chain connects TRBV4-2 to TRBJ1-4; D is uncertain. This CDR3 is 13 amino acids long. Germline values: CDR1 LGHNA, CDR2 YNFKEQ. V was clipped by 7 bases and J by 3 bases, with 9 bases between them.

This chain joins TRBV6-6 and TRBJ1-1; 7 positions agree with TRBD1. Germline lookup yields CDR1 MNHNY and CDR2 SVGAGI (reference sequence). The V gene end was trimmed by 7 bases and the J gene end by 0 bases; junction bases not matched to a gene: 8. The CDR3 sequence is 15 residues long. The CDR3 nucleotides are TGTGCCAGCACTCAGTACAGGGGTCTGAACACTGAAGCTTTCTTT. Protein: CASTQYRGLNTEAFF.

The CDR3 sequence: CATSRLGVGREPSQPQHF. The CDR3 DNA follows: TGTGCCACCAGCCGGCTGGGGGTCGGACGAGAGCCGTCGCAGCCCCAGCATTTT. The V gene is TRBV15, the J gene TRBJ1-5, with a tentative D call TRBD1 (5 bases). Germline V gene sequence: CDR1 LNHNV, CDR2 YYDKDF (reference sequence). V lost 5 bases to trimming and J lost 7 bases, with 27 bases between them. This CDR3 has 18 amino acids.

Only a few counts were recorded for this clone. The same CDR3 can be traced to other DNA sequences in this sample. The chain recombines TRBV4-2 with TRBJ2-3, with 7 positions matching TRBD1. Germline assignment: CDR1 LGHNA and CDR2 YNFKEQ. The CDR3 has 15 residues. Trimming cost V 4 bases and J 3 bases; bases outside gene matches: 7. The CDR3 protein is CASSRGDSRTDTQYF. DNA of the CDR3: TGTGCCAGCAGCCGTGGGGACAGTCGGACAGATACGCAGTATTTT.